Listed below are T cell receptor beta chains from one sample, sequenced in a study of T cells after yellow fever vaccination. One entry per CDR3 protein results from TCRdb running MiXCR on the 5' RACE reads. The repertoire holds about 220,000 distinct CDR3 sequences, with approximately 3.2% as singletons. The specimen comprised CD4+ T cells sorted from PBMCs, sampled 10 days after the yellow fever booster vaccination. The source is a man aged 18-30 years who received the YFV17D yellow fever vaccine. The CDR3 runs from the conserved cysteine through the conserved F or W. D genes are given only for firm matches. Not all rows give a size; the values are once, few, many and, for expanded clones, a class.

many | TRBD2 | 15 | TRBJ2-1 | TRBV7-9 | CASSPGGGGYNEQFF | TGTGCCAGCAGCCCCGGGGGGGGAGGTTACAATGAGCAGTTCTTC
many | TRBD1 | 14 | TRBJ1-5 | TRBV7-9 | CASSSRQGGQPQHF | TGTGCCAGCAGCTCCCGACAGGGTGGTCAGCCCCAGCATTTT
. | TRBD1 | 14 | TRBJ1-6 | TRBV15 | CATSRGQGASPLHF | TGTGCCACCAGCAGGGGGCAGGGGGCTTCACCCCTCCACTTT
many | . | 15 | TRBJ1-1 | TRBV4-3 | CASSQEGLVNTEAFF | TGCGCCAGCAGCCAAGAGGGATTGGTCAACACTGAAGCTTTCTTT
many | TRBD1 | 16 | TRBJ1-1 | TRBV6-2/TRBV6-3 | CASSFDRGYMNTEAFF | TGTGCCAGCAGTTTCGACAGGGGGTATATGAACACTGAAGCTTTCTTT
many | . | 13 | TRBJ2-3 | TRBV20-1 | CSAPSTSADTQYF | TGCAGTGCTCCCTCAACCTCCGCAGATACGCAGTATTTT
many | TRBD1 | 13 | TRBJ2-5 | TRBV5-8 | CASDRGSQETQYF | TGTGCCAGCGACAGGGGATCCCAAGAGACCCAGTACTTC
few | TRBD2 | 14 | TRBJ2-7 | TRBV10-3 | CAISAGGFYYEQYF | TGTGCCATCTCCGCGGGGGGGTTTTACTACGAGCAGTACTTC
many | TRBD2 | 16 | TRBJ2-3 | TRBV12-3/TRBV12-4 | CASRVLAGGPVDTQYF | TGTGCCAGCAGGGTACTAGCGGGGGGGCCGGTAGATACGCAGTATTTT
few | . | 13 | TRBJ1-5 | TRBV2 | CASSAGVYQPQHF | TGTGCCAGCAGTGCCGGGGTCTATCAGCCCCAGCATTTT
. | . | 13 | TRBJ1-1 | TRBV20-1 | CSAGRHRDTEAFF | TGCAGTGCTGGGAGGCATCGGGACACTGAAGCTTTCTTT
many | . | 14 | TRBJ2-5 | TRBV11-2 | CASSVPGAQETQYF | TGTGCCAGCAGCGTTCCTGGAGCCCAAGAGACCCAGTACTTC
many | TRBD1 | 14 | TRBJ2-5 | TRBV20-1 | CSARAGTVQETQYF | TGCAGTGCTAGAGCAGGGACAGTTCAAGAGACCCAGTACTTC
many | . | 14 | TRBJ2-3 | TRBV20-1 | CSAEPRVGADTQYF | TGCAGTGCCGAACCTAGGGTGGGGGCGGATACGCAGTATTTT
many | . | 16 | TRBJ1-4 | TRBV6-2/TRBV6-3 | CASSYPRTGGGEKLFF | TGTGCCAGCAGTTACCCGCGTACCGGGGGCGGTGAAAAACTGTTTTTT
. | . | 15 | TRBJ2-5 | TRBV7-6 | CASSLGGGTKETQYF | TGTGCCAGCAGCTTAGGGGGCGGGACAAAAGAGACCCAGTACTTC
. | . | 13 | TRBJ1-1 | TRBV5-1 | CASRWSWNTEAFF | TGCGCCAGCAGGTGGTCGTGGAACACTGAAGCTTTCTTT
many | TRBD1 | 12 | TRBJ2-1 | TRBV20-1 | CSAWDRGDEQFF | TGCAGTGCATGGGACAGGGGTGATGAGCAGTTCTTC
few | TRBD2 | 15 | TRBJ2-3 | TRBV7-2 | CASSNGGASGDTQYF | TGTGCCAGCAGCAACGGGGGGGCGTCGGGAGATACGCAGTATTTT
few | . | 17 | TRBJ2-6 | TRBV5-1 | CASSAAGSFSGANVLTF | TGCGCCAGCAGCGCGGCAGGGTCCTTCTCTGGGGCCAACGTCCTGACTTTC
many | TRBD2 | 15 | TRBJ2-2 | TRBV5-1 | CASRGGPQNTGELFF | TGCGCCAGCCGGGGGGGCCCACAGAACACCGGGGAGCTGTTTTTT
many | . | 17 | TRBJ2-1 | TRBV7-6 | CASSPSIGGRSYNEQFF | TGTGCCAGCAGCCCCTCCATCGGGGGCCGCTCCTACAATGAGCAGTTCTTC
. | . | 19 | TRBJ2-6 | TRBV4-1 | CASSQVGSRGGKGANVLTF | TGCGCCAGCAGCCAAGTGGGGTCCAGGGGAGGGAAGGGGGCCAACGTCCTGACTTTC
few | . | 16 | TRBJ1-2 | TRBV18 | CASSRDSASTFYGYTF | TGTGCCAGCTCAAGAGATAGCGCCTCAACCTTCTATGGCTACACCTTC
. | . | 16 | TRBJ2-5 | TRBV6-2/TRBV6-3 | CASSYSSGGGLETQYF | TGTGCCAGCAGTTACTCGAGCGGCGGGGGCTTGGAGACCCAGTACTTC
many | . | 15 | TRBJ2-1 | TRBV7-2 | CASSFLGGVYNEQFF | TGTGCCAGCAGCTTTCTCGGTGGCGTCTACAATGAGCAGTTCTTC
. | . | 16 | TRBJ2-2 | TRBV6-2/TRBV6-3 | CASSHYDRINTGELFF | TGTGCCAGCAGCCACTATGACAGGATAAACACCGGGGAGCTGTTTTTT
many | TRBD1 | 13 | TRBJ1-2 | TRBV7-2 | CASSSGQGTGYTF | TGTGCCAGCAGCTCCGGACAGGGGACTGGCTACACCTTC
many | . | 15 | TRBJ1-1 | TRBV4-2 | CASSQDSRGVTEAFF | TGTGCCAGCAGCCAAGATTCCAGGGGAGTCACTGAAGCTTTCTTT
. | . | 18 | TRBJ2-6 | TRBV4-1 | CASSQGPAKGAGANVLTF | TGCGCCAGCAGCCAAGGGCCGGCAAAAGGGGCTGGGGCCAACGTCCTGACTTTC
many | TRBD2 | 11 | TRBJ2-1 | TRBV12-3/TRBV12-4 | CATRLAGEQFF | TGTGCCACCCGACTAGCGGGGGAGCAGTTCTTC
many | . | 14 | TRBJ2-2 | TRBV3-1 | CASSPRQNTGELFF | TGTGCCAGCAGCCCCCGACAAAACACCGGGGAGCTGTTTTTT
many | TRBD2 | 17 | TRBJ2-1 | TRBV28 | CASSLSPGTSGGMYQFF | TGTGCCAGCAGTTTATCCCCCGGGACTAGCGGGGGGATGTATCAGTTCTTC
many | . | 17 | TRBJ2-1 | TRBV12-3/TRBV12-4 | CASRRGSRTESWNEQFF | TGTGCCAGCCGCCGAGGATCTCGGACGGAATCGTGGAATGAGCAGTTCTTC
few | TRBD1 | 14 | TRBJ1-6 | TRBV7-2 | CASSLGTGELALHF | TGTGCCAGCAGCTTGGGGACAGGGGAATTAGCCCTCCACTTT
. | . | 13 | TRBJ2-3 | TRBV6-1 | CASRWTGTDTQYF | TGTGCCAGCAGATGGACAGGCACAGATACGCAGTATTTT